Below are 12 T cell receptor beta chains sequenced from a single sample in a study of vaccination effects on CD4 cells after COVID-19. TCRdb's table, derived via immunoSEQ multiplex PCR, lists solely in-frame clones and lacks some. Counted here are more than 60,000 clones, around 70% occurring once; the ten biggest clones make up 2% to 2.5%. The antigens these receptors bind are not known. CD4+ T cell isolation took place after 10 days of culture. Two-dose BNT162b2 or mRNA-1273 vaccination was given to participants. The material was CD4+ T cells from PBMCs cultured without peptide, obtained after COVID-19 vaccination. The receptors originated from a human donor who received a COVID-19 vaccine.

The rearrangement joins TRBV5-1 to TRBJ2-5, with D unclear. The V end lost 2 bases, the J end lost 3 bases, and 5 bases lay between the germline ends. CDR1 and CDR2 (germline): SGHRS, YFSETQ. The length of the CDR3 is 12 residues. The CDR3, as DNA: TGCGCCAGCAGCTTCGGAGAAGAGACCCAGTACTTC. It specifies CASSFGEETQYF.

J is TRBJ1-5 and V is TRBV5-1, with a weak D call TRBD1 (6 bases). V lost 3 bases to trimming and J lost 2 bases, with 9 bases between them. This CDR3 spans 14 amino acids. Germline assignment: CDR1 SGHRS and CDR2 YFSETQ. The CDR3 is CASSYAGGNQPQHF. As DNA, the CDR3 is TGCGCCAGCAGCTATGCAGGGGGCAATCAGCCCCAGCATTTT. Full variable domain (rest looked up from reference TRBV5-1 and TRBJ1-5): KAGVTQTPRYLIKTRGQQVTLSCSPISGHRSVSWYQQTPGQGLQFLFEYFSETQRNKGNFPGRFSGRQFSNSRSEMNVSTLELGDSALYLCASSYAGGNQPQHFGDGTRLSIL.

The gene calls are TRBV5-1 and TRBJ1-1; 9 bases agree with TRBD1. V lost 1 base to trimming and J lost 11 bases; unmatched junction nucleotides: 9. CDR3 length: 14 amino acids. CDR1 SGHRS and CDR2 YFSETQ come from the germline V gene. CDR3 nucleotides: TGCGCCAGCAGCTTGTCCGGGACAGGGATCGAGGCTTTCTTT. Its protein product is CASSLSGTGIEAFF.

This chain uses TRBV5-1 with TRBJ2-2, with 7 bases lining up with TRBD1. This CDR3 comprises 17 residues. Germline V CDR1 and CDR2: SGHRS, YFSETQ. The trim removed 4 bases at V and 0 bases at J, leaving 9 bases unmatched. The CDR3 loop is CASSPRVGQTNTGELFF. The CDR3 DNA is TGCGCCAGCAGCCCGAGAGTGGGACAGACGAACACCGGGGAGCTGTTTTTT.

This clone was observed a handful of times. The chain uses TRBV10-1 and TRBJ2-3; TRBD2 is a possible D gene (6 bases). The CDR3 consists of 15 residues. Germline V gene sequence: CDR1 WNHNN, CDR2 SYGVQD (reference sequence). Deletions cut 3 bases from V and 2 bases from J, with 12 bases between. In nucleotides, the CDR3 is TGCGCCAGCAGTGAAATTAGCGGCCCCACAGATACGCAGTATTTT. This gives the protein CASSEISGPTDTQYF.

On this clone itself: This sample includes further DNA sequences coding for the same CDR3. This chain links TRBV12-3 or TRBV12-4 with TRBJ2-3; 9 bases are shared with TRBD1. This CDR3 is built from 13 residues. V shed 6 bases and J 4 bases; nucleotides not matched to a gene: 2. CDR3: CASRQGAADTQYF. For the CDR3, the DNA is TGTGCCAGCAGACAGGGGGCAGCAGATACGCAGTATTTT.

The chain joins TRBV11-1 to TRBJ2-3; D unresolved. The CDR3 is 16 amino acids. V lost 3 bases and J 2 bases, leaving 15 bases between the germline ends. CDR1 is SGHAT, CDR2 FQDESV, per germline (reference sequence). CDR3 protein: CASSFTDGDFTDTQYF. The CDR3 DNA sequence: TGTGCCAGCAGCTTTACCGACGGCGACTTCACAGATACGCAGTATTTT. Together with reference TRBV11-1 and TRBJ2-3, the CDR3 gives the full variable domain: EAEVAQSPRYKITEKSQAVAFWCDPISGHATLYWYRQILGQGPELLVQFQDESVVDDSQLPKDRFSAERLKGVDSTLKIQPAELGDSAMYLCASSFTDGDFTDTQYFGPGTRLTVL.

The V and J genes are TRBV6-5 and TRBJ2-1; D is possibly TRBD2 (6 bases). This CDR3 comprises 11 residues. The V gene lost 6 bases and the J gene lost 8 bases, with 8 bases spanning the gap. The germline gives CDR1 MNHEY, CDR2 SVGAGI. The CDR3 nucleotides are TGTGCCAGCAGGCAGCGGGATGAGCAGTTCTTC. It specifies CASRQRDEQFF.

The CDR3 DNA reads TGCAGCGTTTCGATCTCAAATGAAAAACTGTTTTTT. Its protein is CSVSISNEKLFF. The chain is built from TRBV29-1 and TRBJ1-4; D call uncertain. Per the germline V gene, CDR1 is SQVTM and CDR2 is ANQGSEA. CDR3 length equals 12 residues. V was cut by 5 bases and J by 5 bases, with 9 bases left in between.

This clone showed up just a few times. This chain uses TRBV25-1 with TRBJ1-1; D remains ambiguous. The CDR3 runs to 13 residues. Germline CDR1 is MGHDK and CDR2 is SYGVNS. Trimming shortened V by 3 bases and J by 1 base, and 6 bases separated the two germline ends. DNA for the CDR3: TGTGCCAGCAGTGAGAGGCAGAACACTGAAGCTTTCTTT. Translation gives CASSERQNTEAFF. The full variable domain, in which reference TRBV25-1 and TRBJ1-1 provide the parts outside the CDR3, is EADIYQTPRYLVIGTGKKITLECSQTMGHDKMYWYQQDPGMELHLIHYSYGVNSTEKGDLSSESTVSRIRTEHFPLTLESARPSHTSQYLCASSERQNTEAFFGQGTRLTVV.

Sample share makes this clone medium-sized. The chain recombines TRBV18 with TRBJ1-5, with no clear D. The length of the CDR3 is 15 residues. Trimming removed 6 bases at V and 0 bases at J, with 12 bases between. From germline, CDR1 is KGHSH and CDR2 LQKENI. DNA for the CDR3: TGTGCCAGCTCTCGCGGCAGCAATAGCAATCAGCCCCAGCATTTT. It codes for CASSRGSNSNQPQHF.

Concerning this clone itself: One end of the junction does not line up with germline, which may come from a read error. The gene calls are TRBV24-1 and TRBJ2-3; TRBD2 is a possible D gene (5 bases). The germline CDR1 and CDR2 sequences are KGHDR and SFDVKD. This CDR3 spans 14 amino acids. CDR3 amino acids: CVTSDQRSTDTQYF. The CDR3 DNA follows: TGTGTCACCAGTGATCAGCGGAGCACAGATACGCAGTATTTT.